One sample yielded the 23 T cell receptor beta chains listed below, sequenced in a study of Graves' ophthalmopathy and Graves' hyperthyroidism. TCR beta CDR3 regions were amplified from RNA transcripts. First-round RT-PCR with HTBI primers preceded a second-round multiplex PCR. TCRdb called the multiplex PCR reads again in MiXCR, with one record for every CDR3 protein. The repertoire holds 300,000 to 450,000 distinct CDR3 sequences, with approximately 18% as singletons. Source material: peripheral blood. The receptors derive from an adult woman with stable Graves' hyperthyroidism.

This clonotype was recorded at least ten times. This chain links TRBV13 with TRBJ2-5, with TRBD1 matching 9 bases. The CDR3 is made up of 16 amino acids. The V gene's germline CDR1 is PRHDT and CDR2 FYEKMQ (reference sequence). Trimming took 6 bases from V and 1 from J; bases not matched to a gene: 9. The CDR3 DNA sequence: TGTGCCAGCAGTCATACGGGACAGGGTCCCCAAGAGACCCAGTACTTC. It encodes CASSHTGQGPQETQYF.

This clonotype was counted ten times or more. This rearrangement joins TRBV12-3 or TRBV12-4 to TRBJ2-2, with no clear D. The CDR3 extends over 11 amino acids. Trimming cost V 8 bases and J 6 bases, with 7 bases left between them. The CDR3 loop reads CASSVSGELFF. Here the CDR3 DNA reads TGTGCCAGCTCGGTTTCCGGGGAGCTGTTTTTT.

This clonotype was counted many times. The chain joins TRBV3-1 to TRBJ1-1; no definite D call. Germline-derived CDR1 and CDR2 are LGHDT and YNNKEL (reference sequence). This CDR3 region has 14 residues. V was clipped by 4 bases and J by 1 base, with 10 bases between them. CDR3 in amino acids: CASSPLTANTEAFF. The CDR3 DNA follows: TGTGCCAGCAGCCCCTTGACGGCGAACACTGAAGCTTTCTTT.

This clonotype has a count of ten or more. The V call is TRBV28, the J call TRBJ1-6; D unresolved. The V gene lost 7 bases and the J gene lost 7 bases, with 11 bases spanning the gap. The CDR3 spans 13 residues. Germline V gene lookup returns CDR1 MDHEN and CDR2 SYDVKM. The chain's CDR3 is CASILSGNSPLHF. As DNA, the CDR3 is TGTGCCAGCATACTTTCCGGAAATTCACCCCTCCACTTT. The whole variable domain, filled in from reference TRBV28 and TRBJ1-6, reads DVKVTQSSRYLVKRTGEKVFLECVQDMDHENMFWYRQDPGLGLRLIYFSYDVKMKEKGDIPEGYSVSREKKERFSLILESASTNQTSMYLCASILSGNSPLHFGNGTRLTVT.

This clonotype appeared many times. The chain couples TRBV7-8 to TRBJ2-7; D might be TRBD1 (6 bases). The CDR3 runs to 14 residues. With 3 bases removed from V and 2 bases from J, the gap between germline ends came to 11 bases. Germline V gives CDR1 SGHVS, CDR2 FQNEAQ. The CDR3, as DNA: TGTGCCAGCAGCTTTGGGGGCGCCCCCTACGAGCAGTACTTC. Translating gives CASSFGGAPYEQYF.

This clonotype was recorded at least ten times. V usage is TRBV27 and J usage is TRBJ2-7; TRBD1 matches at 7 bases. The CDR3 covers 13 residues. The V segment lost 0 bases and the J segment 5 bases; nucleotides outside the gene matches: 1. Germline V gene sequence: CDR1 MNHEY, CDR2 SMNVEV (reference sequence). CDR3 protein: CASSLSGQNEQYF. The CDR3 DNA follows: TGTGCCAGCAGTTTATCGGGACAGAACGAGCAGTACTTC.

In its sample, this clonotype was seen many times. The CDR3 protein is CSARALFQETQYF. In nucleotides, the CDR3 is TGCAGTGCTAGGGCCCTCTTCCAAGAGACCCAGTACTTC. V gene TRBV20-1 combines with J gene TRBJ2-5; D unresolved. The V end lost 3 bases, the J end lost 1 base, and 9 bases lay between the germline ends. This CDR3 comprises 13 residues. The germline V gene encodes CDR1 DFQATT and CDR2 SNEGSKA (reference sequence).

This clonotype has a count of ten or more. The rearrangement uses TRBV20-1 and TRBJ1-5, with D tentatively TRBD1 (6 bases). The V end lost 0 bases, the J end lost 4 bases, and 10 bases lay between the germline ends. The CDR3 is 14 amino acids. Looked up from germline, CDR1 is DFQATT and CDR2 is SNEGSKA (reference sequence). The CDR3 bases are TGCAGTGCTAGAGAACCCAGGGGAAATCAGCCCCAGCATTTT. This codes for CSAREPRGNQPQHF.

This clonotype appeared a few times. The chain is built from TRBV5-6 and TRBJ2-7; D is tentatively TRBD1 or TRBD2 (5 bases each). Trimming took off 5 bases at V and 0 bases at J, with 12 bases between the two ends. This CDR3 is 14 amino acids long. Germline V gene lookup returns CDR1 SGHDT and CDR2 YYEEEE. CDR3 in amino acids: CASRPRGASYEQYF. CDR3 DNA sequence: TGTGCCAGCAGACCCAGAGGGGCCTCCTACGAGCAGTACTTC.

V and J are TRBV28 and TRBJ1-2, with D unresolved. Germline V CDR1 and CDR2: MDHEN, SYDVKM. Trimming shortened V by 5 bases and J by 5 bases, and 12 bases separated the two germline ends. This CDR3 is 13 amino acids long. The CDR3 spells CASSPNSGYGYTF. The CDR3 DNA reads TGTGCCAGCAGTCCTAACTCGGGGTATGGCTACACCTTC.

The table lists this clonotype with a few counts. The chain combines TRBV12-3 or TRBV12-4 with TRBJ2-4, with 9 bases lining up with TRBD2. The length of the CDR3 is 16 residues. V was clipped by 3 bases and J by 0 bases; unmatched bases: 3. The CDR3 coding sequence is TGTGCCAGCAGTTTGGCGGGAGGGATAGCCAAAAACATTCAGTACTTC. It is translated as CASSLAGGIAKNIQYF.

This clonotype was seen many times. V gene TRBV19 combines with J gene TRBJ2-5; 9 bases agree with TRBD1. This CDR3 is 14 amino acids long. Germline V CDR1 and CDR2: LNHDA, SQIVND (reference sequence). The V gene end was trimmed by 4 bases and the J gene end by 13 bases; junction bases not matched to a gene: 13. This chain's CDR3 is CASSTTGTGQRWYF. In DNA, the CDR3 is TGTGCCAGTAGTACAACCGGGACAGGGCAAAGGTGGTACTTC.

This clonotype came up many times. This chain connects TRBV7-3 to TRBJ2-2, with 8 bases identical to TRBD1. Unmatched junction bases numbered 2, after V lost 4 bases and J lost 4 bases. Per the germline V gene, CDR1 is SGHTA and CDR2 is FQGTGA. The CDR3 is 14 residues long. The CDR3 loop reads CASSSQGATGELFF. CDR3 nucleotide sequence: TGTGCCAGCAGCTCCCAGGGGGCCACCGGGGAGCTGTTTTTT.

This clonotype occurred many times. The CDR3 region has the DNA TGTGCCAGCAGCCCTCGAACGGGACTAGCGGGCACCGGGGAGCTGTTTTTT. This gives the protein CASSPRTGLAGTGELFF. The chain is built from TRBV7-2 and TRBJ2-2; the match to TRBD2 covers 12 bases. Losses at the gene ends were 5 bases for V and 4 bases for J; bases not matched to a gene: 8. This CDR3 spans 17 amino acids. The germline V gene encodes CDR1 SGHTA and CDR2 FQGNSA.

The rearrangement uses TRBV18 and TRBJ2-5; D unresolved. V shed 3 bases and J shed 5 bases, with 10 bases lying between them. The CDR3 runs 13 residues. Germline CDR1 KGHSH, CDR2 LQKENI. CDR3 bases: TGTGCCAGCTCACCTCCCGTGTTTGAGACCCAGTACTTC. It yields the protein CASSPPVFETQYF.

In this sample, this clonotype turned up many times. The V call is TRBV6-2 or TRBV6-3, the J call TRBJ2-7; 7 bases agree with TRBD2. Germline lookup yields CDR1 MNHEY and CDR2 SVGEGT. V lost 6 bases to trimming and J lost 0 bases; unmatched junction nucleotides: 5. The CDR3 is made up of 14 amino acids. The CDR3 region is CASRLSGFSYEQYF. In nucleotides, the CDR3 is TGTGCCAGCAGACTTAGCGGGTTCTCCTACGAGCAGTACTTC.

Many counts were recorded for this clonotype. The chain employs TRBV5-1 and TRBJ2-5; 10 bases match TRBD2. Germline values: CDR1 SGHRS, CDR2 YFSETQ. V gave up 6 bases and J gave up 5 bases; unmatched junction bases: 10. The CDR3 loop spans 15 amino acids. CDR3 protein: CASTWLAGVSETQYF. For the CDR3, the DNA is TGCGCCAGCACATGGCTAGCGGGAGTGTCGGAGACCCAGTACTTC.

This clonotype was detected many times. This rearrangement joins TRBV28 to TRBJ2-7; D is unresolved. Germline values: CDR1 MDHEN, CDR2 SYDVKM. The CDR3 is 13 residues long. V was cut by 6 bases and J by 3 bases, with 12 bases left in between. The CDR3 reads CASSRTQFYEQYF. For the CDR3, the DNA is TGTGCCAGCAGCCGCACACAGTTCTACGAGCAGTACTTC.

This chain uses TRBV2 with TRBJ2-5; the D is unclear. In germline, CDR1 is SNHLY, CDR2 FYNNEI. Between the trimmed V and J ends, which lost 5 bases and 1 base, there was a span of 8 bases. This CDR3 spans 13 amino acids. CDR3 sequence reads: CASSKEIQETQYF. As DNA, the CDR3 is TGTGCCAGCAGTAAGGAAATCCAAGAGACCCAGTACTTC. Supplemented by reference TRBV2 and TRBJ2-5, the full variable domain reads EPEVTQTPSHQVTQMGQEVILRCVPISNHLYFYWYRQILGQKVEFLVSFYNNEISEKSEIFDDQFSVERPDGSNFTLKIRSTKLEDSAMYFCASSKEIQETQYFGPGTRLLVL.

This clonotype has a count of ten or more. The gene calls are TRBV20-1 and TRBJ2-7; 9 bases map to TRBD1. The CDR3 runs 13 residues. Germline V lookup: CDR1 DFQATT, CDR2 SNEGSKA (reference sequence). Germline trimming cut 5 bases from V and 2 bases from J; bases unmatched to any gene: 4. The CDR3 nucleotides are TGCAGTGCTGGACAGGGGACCCCCTACGAGCAGTACTTC. Amino acid sequence: CSAGQGTPYEQYF.

This clonotype was picked up many times. The junction and the germline gene differ at one end; a read error may be behind it. The chain uses TRBV28 and TRBJ2-2; TRBD2 matches at 13 bases. Germline V gene sequence: CDR1 MDHEN, CDR2 SYDVKM. There are 18 residues in the CDR3. The CDR3 DNA follows: TGTGCCAGCAGCCTAAACCTACTAGCGGGAGGGACGACCGAGGAGCTGTTTTTT. Translated, it gives CASSLNLLAGGTTEELFF. The whole variable domain, remainder taken from reference TRBV28 and TRBJ2-2, is DVKVTQSSRYLVKRTGEKVFLECVQDMDHENMFWYRQDPGLGLRLIYFSYDVKMKEKGDIPEGYSVSREKKERFSLILESASTNQTSMYLCASSLNLLAGGTTEELFFGEGSRLTVL.

V usage is TRBV12-3 or TRBV12-4 and J usage is TRBJ2-5; D gene ambiguous. The CDR3 extends over 13 amino acids. Between the trimmed V and J ends, which lost 5 bases and 4 bases, there was a span of 11 bases. In nucleotides, the CDR3 is TGTGCCAGCAGTGAACTCCGAGGAGAGACCCAGTACTTC. It codes for CASSELRGETQYF.

This chain joins TRBV12-3 or TRBV12-4 and TRBJ2-3; 11 nucleotides line up with TRBD2. CDR3 length: 16 residues. The ends lost 5 bases at V and 0 bases at J; junction bases unmatched: 4. CDR3 protein: CASSPTSGISTDTQYF. In DNA, the CDR3 is TGTGCCAGCAGTCCGACTAGCGGGATTAGCACAGATACGCAGTATTTT.